What follows are 8 T cell receptor beta chains derived from one specimen sequenced in a study of a mutant IDH1 vaccine in newly diagnosed glioma. No antigen is known for these receptors. Noted time point: week 47, end of study. The content of each vaccine dose was 300 ug of mutant IDH1 20-mer peptide, and topical imiquimod accompanied it. TCRdb's copy holds only in-frame clones and misses some; the assay was immunoSEQ multiplex PCR. The sample lists nearly 25,000 clones, roughly 80% seen once, with 3.8% in the top ten. The material sequenced was PBMCs, taken from a glioma patient whose treatment included an IDH1 peptide vaccine. The receptors originated from a middle-aged man with glioma. Some clones in this sample may be carry-over from other donors' samples.

The CDR3 DNA sequence: TGCGCCAGCAGCCCGGTGGGGCAGGGTGGCACTGAAGCTTTCTTT. Protein sequence: CASSPVGQGGTEAFF. The chain links TRBV5-1 to TRBJ1-1, with a weak D call TRBD1 (5 bases). V lost 4 bases and J lost 4, with 17 bases in between. The CDR3 is made up of 15 amino acids. Germline loops: CDR1 SGHRS, CDR2 YFSETQ. Full variable domain (missing parts from reference TRBV5-1 and TRBJ1-1): KAGVTQTPRYLIKTRGQQVTLSCSPISGHRSVSWYQQTPGQGLQFLFEYFSETQRNKGNFPGRFSGRQFSNSRSEMNVSTLELGDSALYLCASSPVGQGGTEAFFGQGTRLTVV.

This clone was seen more than once but under ten times. V usage is TRBV27 and J usage is TRBJ2-7; 8 bases are a match to TRBD1. CDR1 and CDR2 (germline): MNHEY, SMNVEV (reference sequence). This CDR3 has 17 amino acids. The V and J ends lost 6 bases and 4 bases, in that order; junction bases with no gene match: 17. CDR3 loop: CASSLSSPQGAKYEQYF. The CDR3 nucleotides are TGTGCCAGCAGCCTCAGTTCCCCGCAGGGGGCAAAGTACGAGCAGTACTTC.

This sequence joins TRBV5-1 and TRBJ2-1; 9 bases are a match to TRBD2. CDR3 length: 16 residues. The V gene end was trimmed by 3 bases and the J gene end by 0 bases; junction bases not matched to a gene: 4. The germline V gene encodes CDR1 SGHRS and CDR2 YFSETQ. CDR3 sequence: CASSYSSGDSYNEQFF. As DNA, the CDR3 is TGCGCCAGCAGCTATTCTAGCGGGGACTCCTACAATGAGCAGTTCTTC.

This chain uses TRBV4-2 with TRBJ2-5, with D possibly being TRBD1 (5 bases). This CDR3 is built from 15 residues. Per germline, CDR1 LGHNA and CDR2 YNFKEQ. V gave up 1 base and J gave up 5 bases, with 14 bases separating them. CDR3 nucleotide sequence: TGTGCCAGCAGCCAAGCGACTCAGGGCGAGGAGACCCAGTACTTC. It specifies CASSQATQGEETQYF.

This clone was seen just once. The chain recombines TRBV7-2 with TRBJ1-5; D gene uncertain. V was cut by 5 bases and J by 0 bases, with 11 bases left in between. In germline, CDR1 is SGHTA, CDR2 FQGNSA. CDR3 size: 15 residues. The CDR3 sequence is CASSRDEYSNQPQHF. As DNA, the CDR3 is TGTGCCAGCAGCCGAGACGAATATAGCAATCAGCCCCAGCATTTT. Combining the CDR3 with reference TRBV7-2 and TRBJ1-5 gives the whole variable domain GAGVSQSPSNKVTEKGKDVELRCDPISGHTALYWYRQSLGQGLEFLIYFQGNSAPDKSGLPSDRFSAERTGGSVSTLTIQRTQQEDSAVYLCASSRDEYSNQPQHFGDGTRLSIL.

In the case of this clone: Other DNA sequences from this sample encode an identical CDR3 as well. The V call is TRBV30, the J call TRBJ1-2, with a possible D match to TRBD1 (6 bases). Trimming shortened V by 4 bases and J by 12 bases, and 15 bases separated the two germline ends. CDR1 and CDR2 (germline): GTSNPN, SVGIG (reference sequence). This CDR3 contains 11 residues. The CDR3 DNA reads TGTGCCTGGACTACAGGGAGACGGGACACCTTC. Its translation is CAWTTGRRDTF.

This clone has a handful of counts. V and J are TRBV5-1 and TRBJ2-1, with 12 positions matching TRBD1. Germline CDR1 is SGHRS and CDR2 is YFSETQ. There are 15 residues in the CDR3. The V and J ends lost 0 bases and 10 bases, in that order; junction bases with no gene match: 5. The CDR3 DNA sequence: TGCGCCAGCAGCTTGGGGGGACAGGGGGCTTGGGAGCAGTTCTTC. Amino acids: CASSLGGQGAWEQFF. The full variable domain, rest sourced from reference TRBV5-1 and TRBJ2-1, is KAGVTQTPRYLIKTRGQQVTLSCSPISGHRSVSWYQQTPGQGLQFLFEYFSETQRNKGNFPGRFSGRQFSNSRSEMNVSTLELGDSALYLCASSLGGQGAWEQFFGPGTRLTVL.

Here the CDR3 reads CASSPPGGGEQYF. CDR3 nucleotides: TGTGCCAGCAGCCCCCCGGGGGGCGGAGAGCAGTACTTC. The chain couples TRBV4-2 to TRBJ2-7; D may be TRBD2 (7 bases). The CDR3 runs 13 residues. The V gene's germline CDR1 is LGHNA and CDR2 YNFKEQ. Trimming removed 4 bases at V and 7 bases at J, with 14 bases between.